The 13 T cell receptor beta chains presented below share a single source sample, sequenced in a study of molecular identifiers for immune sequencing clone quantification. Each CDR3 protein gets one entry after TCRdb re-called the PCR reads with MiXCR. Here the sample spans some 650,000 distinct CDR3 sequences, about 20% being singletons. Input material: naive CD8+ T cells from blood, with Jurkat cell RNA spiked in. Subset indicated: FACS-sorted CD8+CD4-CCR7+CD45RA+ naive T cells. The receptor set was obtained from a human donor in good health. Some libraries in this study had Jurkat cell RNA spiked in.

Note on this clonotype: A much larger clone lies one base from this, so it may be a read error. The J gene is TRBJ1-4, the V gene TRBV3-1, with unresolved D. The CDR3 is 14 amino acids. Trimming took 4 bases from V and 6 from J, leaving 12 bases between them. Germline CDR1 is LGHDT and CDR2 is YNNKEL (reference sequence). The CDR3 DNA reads TGTGCCAGCAGCCGAGGCGAAGATTATGAAAAACTGTTTTTT. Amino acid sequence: CASSRGEDYEKLFF.

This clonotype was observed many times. The CDR3 DNA reads as TGTGCCAGCAGCCAAGATCCCGCCTGGACAGTAAACTCCTACGAGCAGTACTTC. As protein: CASSQDPAWTVNSYEQYF. The chain joins TRBV4-2 to TRBJ2-7, with D perhaps matching TRBD1 (6 bases). Trimming cost V 0 bases and J 0 bases, with 18 bases left between them. The CDR3 has 18 amino acids. In germline, CDR1 is LGHNA, CDR2 YNFKEQ.

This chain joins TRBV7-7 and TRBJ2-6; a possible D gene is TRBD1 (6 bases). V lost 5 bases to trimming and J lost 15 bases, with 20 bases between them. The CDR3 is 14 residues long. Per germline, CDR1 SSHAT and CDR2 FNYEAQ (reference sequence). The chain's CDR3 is CASSPGGGPLGLTF. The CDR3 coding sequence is TGTGCCAGCAGCCCCGGTGGGGGCCCACTTGGCCTGACTTTC.

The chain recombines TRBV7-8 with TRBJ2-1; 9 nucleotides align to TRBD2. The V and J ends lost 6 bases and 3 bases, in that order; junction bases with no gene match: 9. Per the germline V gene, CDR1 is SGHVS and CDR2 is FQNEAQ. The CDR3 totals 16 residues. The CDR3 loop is CASSSIAGVVYNEQFF. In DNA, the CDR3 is TGTGCCAGCAGTTCAATAGCGGGAGTGGTCTACAATGAGCAGTTCTTC.

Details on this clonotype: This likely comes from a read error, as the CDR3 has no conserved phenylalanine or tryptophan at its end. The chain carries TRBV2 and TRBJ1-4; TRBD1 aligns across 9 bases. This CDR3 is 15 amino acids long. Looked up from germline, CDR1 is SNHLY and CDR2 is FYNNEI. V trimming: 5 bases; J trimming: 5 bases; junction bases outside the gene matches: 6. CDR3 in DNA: TGTGCCAGCAGTTCGCCGGGACAGGGCAATGAAAAACTGTTTCTT. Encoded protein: CASSSPGQGNEKLFL.

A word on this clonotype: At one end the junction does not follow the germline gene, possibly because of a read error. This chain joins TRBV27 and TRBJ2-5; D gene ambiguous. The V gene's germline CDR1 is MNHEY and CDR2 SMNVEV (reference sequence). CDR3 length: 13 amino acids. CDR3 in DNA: TGTGCCGGCAGTTTAGGCACCCAAGAGACCCAGTACTTC. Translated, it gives CAGSLGTQETQYF.

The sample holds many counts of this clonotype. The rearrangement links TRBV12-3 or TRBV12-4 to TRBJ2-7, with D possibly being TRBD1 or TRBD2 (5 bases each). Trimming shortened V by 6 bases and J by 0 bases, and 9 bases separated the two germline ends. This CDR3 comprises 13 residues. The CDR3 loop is CASSRGSSYEQYF. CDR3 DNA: TGTGCCAGCAGCCGGGGCAGCTCCTACGAGCAGTACTTC.

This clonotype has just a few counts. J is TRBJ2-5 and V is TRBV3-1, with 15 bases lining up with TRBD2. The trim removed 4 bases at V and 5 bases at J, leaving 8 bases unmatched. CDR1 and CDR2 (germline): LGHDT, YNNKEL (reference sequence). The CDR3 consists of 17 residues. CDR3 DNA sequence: TGTGCCAGCAGCCCTTGGACTAGCGGGGGGGCCGGGGAGACCCAGTACTTC. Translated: CASSPWTSGGAGETQYF.

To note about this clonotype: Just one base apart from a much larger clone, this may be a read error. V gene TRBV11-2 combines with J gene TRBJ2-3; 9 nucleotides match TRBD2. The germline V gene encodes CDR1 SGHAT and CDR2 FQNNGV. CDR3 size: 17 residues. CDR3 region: CVSSSAPSGTWADTQYF. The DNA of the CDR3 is TGTGTCAGCAGCTCCGCTCCTAGCGGGACGTGGGCAGATACGCAGTATTTT.

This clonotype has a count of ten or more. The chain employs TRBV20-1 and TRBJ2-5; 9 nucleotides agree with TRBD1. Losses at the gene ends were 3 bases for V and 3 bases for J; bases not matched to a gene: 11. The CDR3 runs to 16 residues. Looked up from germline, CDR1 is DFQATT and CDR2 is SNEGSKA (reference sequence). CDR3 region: CSASLRDRELKETQYF. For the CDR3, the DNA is TGCAGTGCTAGCCTCCGGGACAGGGAATTAAAAGAGACCCAGTACTTC.

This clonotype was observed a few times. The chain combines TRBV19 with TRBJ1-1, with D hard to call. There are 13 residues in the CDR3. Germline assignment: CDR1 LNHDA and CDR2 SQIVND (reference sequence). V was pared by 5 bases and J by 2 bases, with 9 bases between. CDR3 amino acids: CASSWRSNTEAFF. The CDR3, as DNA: TGTGCCAGTAGTTGGCGTTCCAACACTGAAGCTTTCTTT.

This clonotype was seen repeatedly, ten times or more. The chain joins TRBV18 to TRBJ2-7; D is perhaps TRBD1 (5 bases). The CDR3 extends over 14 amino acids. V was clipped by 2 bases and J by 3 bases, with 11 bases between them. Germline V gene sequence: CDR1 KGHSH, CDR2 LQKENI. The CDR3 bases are TGTGCCAGCTCACCATACAGGAACAACTACGAGCAGTACTTC. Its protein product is CASSPYRNNYEQYF.

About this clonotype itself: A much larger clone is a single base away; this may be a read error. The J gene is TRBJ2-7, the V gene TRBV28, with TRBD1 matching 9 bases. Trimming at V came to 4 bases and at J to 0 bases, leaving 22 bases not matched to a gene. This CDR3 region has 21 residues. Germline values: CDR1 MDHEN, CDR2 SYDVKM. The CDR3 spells CASSSPSVRTGVLPYSYEQYF. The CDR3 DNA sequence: TGTGCCAGCAGTTCCCCGTCGGTTCGGACAGGGGTTCTCCCTTACTCCTACGAGCAGTACTTC.